Listed here are 20 T cell receptor beta chains from one sample, sequenced in a study of spatial heterogeneity in lung cancer. TCRdb fed the 5' RACE reads into MiXCR, producing one record per CDR3 protein. The table has approximately 52,000 distinct CDR3 sequences, 5.3% seen once. The time point is: sample taken at primary tumor resection. Whole RNA obtained from tumor, nontumor lung or frozen PBMC underwent sequencing without sorting. The material sequenced was PBMCs, taken at surgery. The receptors derive from a male donor with early-stage non-small cell lung cancer.

This clonotype showed up many times. This chain joins TRBV7-2 and TRBJ1-3; a possible D gene is TRBD1 (5 bases). The germline CDR1 and CDR2 sequences are SGHTA and FQGNSA. The V end lost 5 bases, the J end lost 1 base, and 9 bases lay between the germline ends. The CDR3 loop spans 14 amino acids. CDR3: CASSPTASGNTIYF. DNA of the CDR3: TGTGCCAGCAGCCCGACAGCATCTGGAAACACCATATATTTT.

This clonotype was seen only a few times. The rearrangement uses TRBV2 and TRBJ2-7; D might be TRBD1 or TRBD2, each matching 5 bases. This CDR3 has 11 residues. Looked up from germline, CDR1 is SNHLY and CDR2 is FYNNEI. V dropped 1 base and J dropped 7 bases, with 5 bases sitting between them. CDR3 in amino acids: CASSEGGEQYF. CDR3 coding DNA: TGTGCCAGCAGTGAAGGGGGGGAGCAGTACTTC.

This clonotype was counted a single time. The J gene is TRBJ1-6, the V gene TRBV2, with D hard to call. From germline, CDR1 is SNHLY and CDR2 FYNNEI. Deletions cut 7 bases from V and 0 bases from J, with 7 bases between. The CDR3 runs 14 residues. The CDR3 sequence is CASKGGSYNSPLHF. The CDR3 bases are TGTGCCAGCAAGGGAGGCTCCTATAATTCACCCCTCCACTTT.

This clonotype was seen ten or more times. V usage is TRBV10-3 and J usage is TRBJ2-1; the match to TRBD1 covers 8 bases. Germline V gene data show CDR1 as ENHRY and CDR2 as SYGVKD. V gave up 3 bases and J gave up 7 bases; unmatched junction bases: 8. There are 15 residues in the CDR3. The CDR3 DNA follows: TGTGCCATCAGTGAAGGACAGGGAAAGAAAAATGAGCAGTTCTTC. Amino acids: CAISEGQGKKNEQFF.

The chain is built from TRBV6-6 and TRBJ2-5, with D possibly being TRBD2 (6 bases). Germline CDR1 is MNHNY and CDR2 is SVGAGI (reference sequence). The V end was cut by 10 bases, the J end by 5 bases, with 23 bases between. This CDR3 has 15 amino acids. The CDR3 coding sequence is TGTGCCAACAGGCTCACGGGAGAGGGGCCGGAGACCCAGTACTTC. Its protein product is CANRLTGEGPETQYF.

This clonotype has ten or more counts. This chain joins TRBV6-2 or TRBV6-3 and TRBJ1-5; 8 bases map to TRBD1. Germline trimming cut 4 bases from V and 6 bases from J; bases unmatched to any gene: 5. The CDR3 has 14 amino acids. Germline-derived CDR1 and CDR2 are MNHEY and SVGEGT. The CDR3 loop reads CASSSGQAGQPQHF. DNA of the CDR3: TGTGCCAGCAGTTCGGGACAGGCAGGTCAGCCCCAGCATTTT.

This clonotype showed up many times. This chain uses TRBV30 with TRBJ1-2; D remains unclear. The germline CDR1 and CDR2 sequences are GTSNPN and SVGIG (reference sequence). The CDR3 is made up of 12 amino acids. Trimming removed 0 bases at V and 4 bases at J, with 6 bases between. The CDR3 reads CAWSVVSYGYTF. DNA of the CDR3: TGTGCCTGGAGTGTCGTCAGCTATGGCTACACCTTC.

This clonotype was counted at least ten times. The chain couples TRBV2 to TRBJ2-7; 10 bases are a match to TRBD2. CDR3 length equals 14 residues. Looked up from germline, CDR1 is SNHLY and CDR2 is FYNNEI. With 6 bases clipped from V and 2 bases from J, the junction kept 4 bases outside the gene matches. CDR3 nucleotide sequence: TGTGCCAGCAGCGGACTAGCGGAGGCCTACGAGCAGTACTTC. Translated, it gives CASSGLAEAYEQYF.

In its sample, this clonotype was seen many times. The chain is built from TRBV29-1 and TRBJ2-1, with D possibly being TRBD1 (6 bases). There are 14 residues in the CDR3. Germline CDR1 and CDR2: SQVTM and ANQGSEA. The V and J ends lost 0 bases and 9 bases respectively, with 15 bases between them. As DNA, the CDR3 is TGCAGCGTTGAAGAGCAACAGGGTAACAGTGAGCAGTTCTTC. Protein product: CSVEEQQGNSEQFF.

The V call is TRBV7-6, the J call TRBJ2-2; D gene ambiguous. CDR3 length: 17 amino acids. Trimming removed 5 bases at V and 0 bases at J, with 16 bases between. Germline-derived CDR1 and CDR2 are SGHVS and FNYEAQ. The CDR3 is CASSPGLPGTNTGELFF. For the CDR3, the DNA is TGTGCCAGCAGCCCCGGGCTTCCAGGAACGAACACCGGGGAGCTGTTTTTT.

This clonotype came up many times. The chain joins TRBV20-1 to TRBJ2-7, with D perhaps TRBD2 (5 bases). The germline V gene encodes CDR1 DFQATT and CDR2 SNEGSKA (reference sequence). The ends were cut back, 6 bases at V and 0 bases at J, with 6 bases in the middle. The CDR3 runs to 11 residues. The CDR3 DNA follows: TGCAGTGCCGGGGACTCCTACGAGCAGTACTTC. It codes for CSAGDSYEQYF.

This clonotype was seen at least ten times. This sequence joins TRBV5-1 and TRBJ2-5; 9 bases agree with TRBD2. The germline gives CDR1 SGHRS, CDR2 YFSETQ. V was clipped by 4 bases and J by 8 bases; unmatched bases: 12. There are 15 residues in the CDR3. The chain's CDR3 is CASSPGLAESDTQYF. The CDR3 DNA reads as TGCGCCAGCAGCCCGGGACTAGCCGAAAGCGACACCCAGTACTTC.

This clonotype was counted ten times or more. The V gene is TRBV20-1, the J gene TRBJ2-7; TRBD2 aligns across 10 bases. This CDR3 has 13 amino acids. V was pared by 7 bases and J by 7 bases, with 10 bases of the junction left unmatched. CDR1 and CDR2 from the germline V gene are DFQATT and SNEGSKA (reference sequence). The CDR3 DNA follows: TGCAGTGTGTTAGCGGGAGGATTGGAAGAGCAGTACTTC. The encoded protein is CSVLAGGLEEQYF.

This clonotype was counted many times. The V gene is TRBV20-1, the J gene TRBJ2-7; TRBD2 agrees at 7 bases. The CDR3 covers 12 residues. The V segment lost 5 bases and the J segment 7 bases; nucleotides outside the gene matches: 8. CDR1 DFQATT and CDR2 SNEGSKA come from the germline V gene (reference sequence). CDR3 DNA sequence: TGCAGTGCTCGACTAGCAACTCGGGAGCAGTACTTC. Amino acids: CSARLATREQYF.

This clonotype was seen many times. J is TRBJ2-5 and V is TRBV30; the D is unclear. The CDR3 loop spans 13 amino acids. Germline CDR1 reads GTSNPN; CDR2 reads SVGIG (reference sequence). Trimming pared 1 base from V and 1 base from J, leaving 7 bases between. CDR3: CAWSGEVQETQYF. Here the CDR3 DNA reads TGTGCCTGGAGTGGGGAAGTCCAAGAGACCCAGTACTTC.

This clonotype was seen at least ten times. The rearrangement joins TRBV5-4 to TRBJ2-5; 7 positions match TRBD2. Germline V gives CDR1 SGHNT, CDR2 YYREEE (reference sequence). The J segment lost 2 bases and the V segment lost 4 bases, leaving 2 bases of the junction unmatched. CDR3 size: 13 residues. CDR3 amino acids: CASSAGGQETQYF. CDR3 DNA: TGTGCCAGCAGCGCCGGGGGGCAAGAGACCCAGTACTTC.

This clonotype occurred a few times. The V gene is TRBV6-2 or TRBV6-3, the J gene TRBJ1-2; D unresolved. CDR1 is MNHEY and CDR2 is SVGEGT in the germline V gene. The CDR3 runs to 15 residues. V shed 6 bases and J shed 0 bases, with 14 bases lying between them. The CDR3 loop reads CASSLRTAANYGYTF. The CDR3 DNA reads as TGTGCCAGCAGCCTAAGGACGGCAGCTAACTATGGCTACACCTTC.

The chain is built from TRBV10-3 and TRBJ2-1, with 11 positions matching TRBD2. V shed 3 bases, J shed 7 bases, and the junction held 14 bases outside the gene matches. The germline V gene encodes CDR1 ENHRY and CDR2 SYGVKD. The CDR3 runs to 18 residues. CDR3 sequence (DNA): TGTGCCATCAGTGACCGAGGGACTAGCGGCCCCTGGCAAAATGAGCAGTTCTTC. Protein: CAISDRGTSGPWQNEQFF.

This clonotype has ten or more counts. The J gene is TRBJ1-1, the V gene TRBV9; a possible D gene is TRBD1 (5 bases). This CDR3 comprises 15 residues. Trimming removed 2 bases from V and 6 bases from J, with 17 bases in between. Germline V lookup: CDR1 SGDLS, CDR2 YYNGEE. The CDR3 DNA is TGTGCCAGCAGCGTCAGTGGGGAGGGGTCTCCTGAAGCTTTCTTT. This sequence encodes CASSVSGEGSPEAFF.

This clonotype occurred many times. The chain joins TRBV7-9 to TRBJ2-3; D remains unclear. The CDR3 totals 14 residues. The germline V gene has CDR1 SEHNR and CDR2 FQNEAQ (reference sequence). Trimming took 3 bases from V and 2 from J, leaving 9 bases between them. CDR3 in amino acids: CASSFVAVTDTQYF. CDR3 sequence (DNA): TGTGCCAGCAGCTTTGTCGCGGTCACAGATACGCAGTATTTT.